This TCR beta chain was observed in a study of T cell responses to AZD1222 COVID-19 vaccine. The protocol was immunoSEQ multiplex PCR, while the TCRdb copy is restricted to in-frame clones and leaves out a portion. The table records about 100,000 clones, over 75% of them present only once. The CDR3 is 13 residues long. The ends were cut back, 6 bases at V and 1 base at J, with 7 bases in the middle. The rearrangement uses TRBV12-3 or TRBV12-4 and TRBJ1-5; no definite D call. The source was peripheral blood, collected on day 0 of MenACWY control vaccination. The sequence was collected from an adult in good health. Written as DNA, the CDR3 is TGTGCCAGCAGCTCCGGGAGCAATCAGCCCCAGCATTTT. Its translation is CASSSGSNQPQHF.